The next 21 T cell receptor beta chains were all read from a single sample in a study of cytomegalovirus exposure and HLA in healthy donors. The PCR ran on 60 Vbeta and 13 Jbeta primers. The method was immunoSEQ multiplex PCR; TCRdb's version includes in-frame clones alone and lacks a portion of them. This repertoire shows approximately 100,000 clones, approximately 75% found once; its top ten account for approximately 2%. The sequencing input was PBMCs. The receptors derive from a woman aged 35 to 49 in good health and CMV-seronegative.

With regard to this clone: The junction does not match germline at one end; this may be a read error. This sequence joins TRBV7-7 and TRBJ2-5; 7 bases map to TRBD2. Per the germline V gene, CDR1 is SSHAT and CDR2 is FNYEAQ (reference sequence). The CDR3 is made up of 13 amino acids. This CDR3 is CASSYGLGETQYF. The CDR3 DNA sequence: TGTGCTAGCAGCTACGGACTAGGGGAGACCCAGTACTTC.

The gene calls are TRBV5-6 and TRBJ1-2, with D possibly TRBD1 on 5 matching bases. The CDR3 contains 16 residues. Per the germline V gene, CDR1 is SGHDT and CDR2 is YYEEEE. Between the trimmed V and J ends, which lost 3 bases and 4 bases, there was a span of 19 bases. This CDR3 reads CASSSAGVGVSYGYTF. The CDR3 coding sequence is TGTGCCAGCAGCTCGGCTGGTGTAGGGGTGAGCTATGGCTACACCTTC.

The rearrangement joins TRBV2 to TRBJ2-4, with 7 bases identical to TRBD2. The CDR3 contains 21 residues. V was clipped by 0 bases and J by 3 bases; unmatched bases: 20. Per the germline V gene, CDR1 is SNHLY and CDR2 is FYNNEI. CDR3 nucleotides: TGTGCCAGCAGTGAAGCGCTTTGGTGGTTTCGGGGGGAGGAGGGCAAAAACATTCAGTACTTC. Translating it yields CASSEALWWFRGEEGKNIQYF.

The chain combines TRBV15 with TRBJ1-2; possible D gene TRBD1, 6 bases. The CDR3 runs 16 residues. Germline CDR1 LNHNV, CDR2 YYDKDF (reference sequence). V lost 3 bases, J lost 6 bases, and 20 bases lay in between. The CDR3 sequence: CATSSGNRDYDNGYTF. In DNA form, the CDR3 reads TGTGCCACCAGCAGCGGAAACAGGGATTACGATAATGGCTACACCTTC. The whole variable domain, remainder taken from reference TRBV15 and TRBJ1-2, is DAMVIQNPRYQVTQFGKPVTLSCSQTLNHNVMYWYQQKSSQAPKLLFHYYDKDFNNEADTPDNFQSRRPNTSFCFLDIRSPGLGDTAMYLCATSSGNRDYDNGYTFGSGTRLTVV.

CDR3 in amino acids: CASSSYRGLEKLFF. CDR3 coding DNA: TGTGCCAGCAGCTCCTACAGGGGGCTCGAAAAACTGTTTTTT. The chain carries TRBV7-9 and TRBJ1-4, with TRBD1 matching 9 bases. CDR1 and CDR2 (germline): SEHNR, FQNEAQ (reference sequence). This CDR3 region has 14 residues. V shed 4 bases and J 8 bases; nucleotides not matched to a gene: 5.

This clone was recorded a few times. The CDR3 coding sequence is TGTGCCAGCAGCTTAGCGTTGAGGGCCCAAGAGACCCAGTACTTC. Amino acids: CASSLALRAQETQYF. The chain is built from TRBV7-6 and TRBJ2-5, with D tentatively TRBD2 (5 bases). Germline loops: CDR1 SGHVS, CDR2 FNYEAQ. There are 15 residues in the CDR3. Between the trimmed V and J ends, which lost 0 bases and 1 base, there was a span of 9 bases. Full variable domain (rest looked up from reference TRBV7-6 and TRBJ2-5): GAGVSQSPRYKVTKRGQDVALRCDPISGHVSLYWYRQALGQGPEFLTYFNYEAQQDKSGLPNDRFSAERPEGSISTLTIQRTEQRDSAMYRCASSLALRAQETQYFGPGTRLLVL.

V and J are TRBV18 and TRBJ1-1; D perhaps matches TRBD1 (6 bases). CDR3 length: 13 amino acids. Germline V gene sequence: CDR1 KGHSH, CDR2 LQKENI. Trimming pared 3 bases from V and 11 bases from J, leaving 16 bases between. CDR3: CASSPSPQGLAFF. The CDR3 coding sequence is TGTGCCAGCTCACCGTCGCCCCAGGGGCTGGCTTTCTTT.

V usage is TRBV19 and J usage is TRBJ2-7; 8 bases line up with TRBD1. This CDR3 is 14 amino acids long. Trimming removed 3 bases from V and 2 bases from J; junction bases left unmatched: 3. The V gene's germline CDR1 is LNHDA and CDR2 SQIVND (reference sequence). CDR3 coding DNA: TGTGCCAGTAGTATGACAGGGGCAACCTACGAGCAGTACTTC. The encoded protein is CASSMTGATYEQYF.

The genes are TRBV5-4 and TRBJ2-7; TRBD2 might be the D (6 bases). The CDR3 is 12 amino acids. Germline CDR1 is SGHNT and CDR2 is YYREEE (reference sequence). Trimming cost V 4 bases and J 5 bases, with 10 bases left between them. This CDR3 reads CASSDGLNEQYF. CDR3 nucleotides: TGTGCCAGCAGCGATGGACTAAACGAGCAGTACTTC.

In its sample, this clone was seen a few times. A junction end diverges from the germline sequence, so it may reflect a read error. The gene calls are TRBV6-5 and TRBJ2-7, with D perhaps TRBD2 (5 bases). The CDR3 is 13 residues long. Germline CDR1 MNHEY, CDR2 SVGAGI. The CDR3 coding sequence is TGTGCCAGCAGTGAAGCACCGGAGGCGCGTGAGCGATTC. Its protein product is CASSEAPEARERF.

V gene TRBV5-4 combines with J gene TRBJ2-3; D remains ambiguous. V lost 0 bases and J lost 0, with 5 bases in between. Germline CDR1 is SGHNT and CDR2 is YYREEE (reference sequence). The CDR3 contains 14 residues. CDR3 residues: CASSLGSSTDTQYF. The CDR3 DNA sequence: TGTGCCAGCAGCTTGGGCAGTAGCACAGATACGCAGTATTTT. Supplemented by reference TRBV5-4 and TRBJ2-3, the full variable domain reads ETGVTQSPTHLIKTRGQQVTLRCSSQSGHNTVSWYQQALGQGPQFIFQYYREEENGRGNFPPRFSGLQFPNYSSELNVNALELDDSALYLCASSLGSSTDTQYFGPGTRLTVL.

V is TRBV14 and J is TRBJ1-4, with no clear D. The length of the CDR3 is 16 residues. Trimming left V 1 base short and J 0 bases short, with 9 bases between. Germline-derived CDR1 and CDR2 are SGHDN and FVKESK. The CDR3 protein is CASSQGFPATNEKLFF. The CDR3 DNA is TGTGCCAGCAGCCAAGGATTCCCGGCAACTAATGAAAAACTGTTTTTT.

The chain has TRBV2 and TRBJ2-7; 7 nucleotides line up with TRBD2. Germline CDR1 is SNHLY and CDR2 is FYNNEI. The CDR3 has 14 amino acids. V shed 6 bases and J 3 bases; nucleotides not matched to a gene: 8. The DNA of the CDR3 is TGTGCCAGCAGGGATACTTCTAGCGGCTACGAGCAGTACTTC. It codes for CASRDTSSGYEQYF.

This chain joins TRBV6-6 and TRBJ2-7; no definite D call. Germline V gives CDR1 MNHNY, CDR2 SVGAGI (reference sequence). CDR3 length: 13 residues. V lost 4 bases, J lost 1 base, and 8 bases lay in between. In nucleotides, the CDR3 is TGTGCCAGCAGTTTGTCCAGGTCCTACGAGCAGTACTTC. It translates to CASSLSRSYEQYF.

The genes are TRBV29-1 and TRBJ2-4; D gene unclear. V was cut by 4 bases and J by 5 bases, with 9 bases left in between. This CDR3 region has 12 residues. Germline CDR1 is SQVTM and CDR2 is ANQGSEA. The CDR3 spells CSVATGQNIQYF. CDR3 nucleotides: TGCAGCGTTGCTACGGGTCAAAACATTCAGTACTTC.

The chain combines TRBV7-6 with TRBJ2-5; D might be TRBD1 (5 bases). V lost 6 bases, J lost 5 bases, and 16 bases lay in between. Germline V gives CDR1 SGHVS, CDR2 FNYEAQ. The length of the CDR3 is 14 residues. CDR3 loop: CASRQVAVGETQYF. CDR3 DNA sequence: TGTGCCAGCAGACAGGTAGCTGTAGGCGAGACCCAGTACTTC.

The count of this clone is one. J is TRBJ2-1 and V is TRBV5-5, with D perhaps matching TRBD2 (5 bases). CDR1 is SGHKS and CDR2 is YYEKEE in the germline V gene (reference sequence). V was clipped by 0 bases and J by 6 bases, with 10 bases between them. This CDR3 has 14 residues. The CDR3 sequence is CASSLELGRNEQFF. CDR3 coding DNA: TGTGCCAGCAGCTTGGAACTAGGCCGCAATGAGCAGTTCTTC.

This clone was counted once. This chain links TRBV19 with TRBJ2-7; the D gene is possibly TRBD1 (6 bases). CDR1 and CDR2 from the germline V gene are LNHDA and SQIVND (reference sequence). V gave up 0 bases and J gave up 2 bases, with 11 bases separating them. The CDR3 contains 15 residues. As DNA, the CDR3 is TGTGCCAGTAGTATAGACGCAGGGGCAGCCTACGAGCAGTACTTC. Translating gives CASSIDAGAAYEQYF.

This rearrangement joins TRBV5-1 to TRBJ1-5; 8 positions match TRBD1. Trimming removed 4 bases from V and 2 bases from J; junction bases left unmatched: 5. The CDR3 consists of 15 residues. The germline gives CDR1 SGHRS, CDR2 YFSETQ. CDR3 sequence: CASSIGQGGNQPQHF. CDR3 coding DNA: TGCGCCAGCAGCATCGGACAGGGCGGCAATCAGCCCCAGCATTTT.

This rearrangement joins TRBV7-2 to TRBJ2-1, with D possibly TRBD2 on 6 matching bases. Germline CDR1 is SGHTA and CDR2 is FQGNSA. The CDR3 is 15 amino acids. The V gene lost 1 base and the J gene lost 7 bases, with 14 bases spanning the gap. DNA for the CDR3: TGTGCCAGCAGCTTAGTAGCGGATACAAGGAATGAGCAGTTCTTC. It is translated as CASSLVADTRNEQFF.

This CDR3 reads CASSLSRSPEETQYF. The CDR3 nucleotides read TGTGCCAGCAGTCTCTCGAGGTCCCCAGAAGAGACCCAGTACTTC. J is TRBJ2-5 and V is TRBV2; D call uncertain. With 5 bases removed from V and 3 bases from J, the gap between germline ends came to 16 bases. The CDR3 runs 15 residues. CDR1 is SNHLY, CDR2 FYNNEI, per germline.